The 8 T cell receptor beta chains below were found in one sample sequenced in a study of blood T cell repertoires in COVID-19. Assay used: immunoSEQ multiplex PCR; TCRdb lists only in-frame clones, some missing. The table has 150,000 to 200,000 clones, roughly 83% seen once. The sample was peripheral blood. The receptors stem from a human donor in a cohort sampled during active COVID-19.

This chain joins TRBV10-1 and TRBJ2-7; 12 nucleotides agree with TRBD2. The germline gives CDR1 WNHNN, CDR2 SYGVQD (reference sequence). The V gene end was trimmed by 2 bases and the J gene end by 1 base; junction bases not matched to a gene: 3. The length of the CDR3 is 16 residues. The chain's CDR3 is CASSEGLAGKSYEQYF. The CDR3 DNA reads TGCGCCAGCAGTGAGGGACTAGCGGGGAAGTCCTACGAGCAGTACTTC.

This clone was recorded once. The chain links TRBV5-6 to TRBJ2-7, with 10 bases that match TRBD1. The CDR3 has 14 residues. CDR1 is SGHDT and CDR2 is YYEEEE in the germline V gene. Germline trimming cut 4 bases from V and 8 bases from J; bases unmatched to any gene: 9. The CDR3 DNA is TGTGCCAGCAGCATCCGGGACAGGGGCTCGAAGCAGTACTTC. Its translation: CASSIRDRGSKQYF.

V and J are TRBV7-9 and TRBJ2-7; D possibly corresponds to TRBD2 (5 bases). CDR3 length: 13 residues. V was trimmed by 2 bases and J by 5 bases, leaving 10 bases between them. CDR1 is SEHNR, CDR2 FQNEAQ, per germline (reference sequence). The CDR3 nucleotides are TGTGCCAGCAGCTTATTGTGGCGGGACGAGCAGTACTTC. It specifies CASSLLWRDEQYF. The full variable domain, rest sourced from reference TRBV7-9 and TRBJ2-7, is DTGVSQNPRHKITKRGQNVTFRCDPISEHNRLYWYRQTLGQGPEFLTYFQNEAQLEKSRLLSDRFSAERPKGSFSTLEIQRTEQGDSAMYLCASSLLWRDEQYFGPGTRLTVT.

This clone was observed a single time. The rearrangement joins TRBV7-9 to TRBJ1-5; maybe TRBD1 (6 bases). This CDR3 is built from 15 residues. The germline gives CDR1 SEHNR, CDR2 FQNEAQ (reference sequence). V lost 5 bases and J lost 2, with 13 bases in between. The CDR3 DNA sequence: TGTGCCAGCAGCAAGAACAGGGTAGGCAATCAGCCCCAGCATTTT. It is translated as CASSKNRVGNQPQHF.

This clone was seen just once. The chain employs TRBV2 and TRBJ1-1; no clear D. Per germline, CDR1 SNHLY and CDR2 FYNNEI. The CDR3 runs 14 residues. V lost 4 bases, J lost 3 bases, and 12 bases lay in between. CDR3 coding DNA: TGTGCCAGCAGTGCGGGGATATCAGACACTGAAGCTTTCTTT. This encodes CASSAGISDTEAFF.

The rearrangement links TRBV5-5 to TRBJ2-7, with TRBD1 matching 7 bases. Per the germline V gene, CDR1 is SGHKS and CDR2 is YYEKEE (reference sequence). The CDR3 extends over 15 amino acids. V shed 0 bases and J 6 bases; nucleotides not matched to a gene: 9. The CDR3: CASSLVVTGWAEQYF. The CDR3 DNA follows: TGTGCCAGCAGCTTGGTGGTGACAGGGTGGGCCGAGCAGTACTTC.

The chain combines TRBV5-6 with TRBJ2-7, with 9 positions matching TRBD1. The CDR3 covers 14 residues. The germline gives CDR1 SGHDT, CDR2 YYEEEE. The V segment lost 0 bases and the J segment 6 bases; nucleotides outside the gene matches: 4. Written as DNA, the CDR3 is TGTGCCAGCAGCTTGGGGACAGGGGTACCCGAGCAGTACTTC. The encoded protein is CASSLGTGVPEQYF.

The CDR3 is CASSLVPGQGGSPLHF. DNA of the CDR3: TGTGCCAGCAGTTTAGTTCCGGGACAGGGAGGTTCACCCCTCCACTTT. The chain has TRBV28 and TRBJ1-6, with 9 positions matching TRBD1. The CDR3 consists of 16 residues. J gave up 9 bases and V 2 bases, and 8 bases lay outside the gene matches. Per the germline V gene, CDR1 is MDHEN and CDR2 is SYDVKM.